The T cell receptor (beta chain) described here comes from a study of pediatric ulcerative colitis. Whole-study results and caveats: Ulcerative colitis patients shared more blood-rectal clones than controls. Clonal expansions reduced rectal repertoire diversity in acute severe colitis. Repertoires came from total lymphocyte DNA, so rare subsets like regulatory T cells may be missed.

About this clone itself: Its antigen is as yet unknown.

Germline loops: CDR1 SGHNT, CDR2 YENEEA. The ends were cut back, 5 bases at V and 5 bases at J, with 16 bases in the middle. The CDR3 contains 15 residues. Using immunoSEQ multiplex PCR, the repertoire was profiled, and TCRdb retains in-frame clones only, with some absent. The data contain over 10,000 clones, 70% to 80% of them singletons. The rectum was sampled with one to two pinch biopsies at colonoscopy. The gene calls are TRBV11-3 and TRBJ2-1; D not certain. What was sequenced was gut tissue. The receptor comes from a boy between 5 and 17 years old who was a control in a study of pediatric ulcerative colitis. As DNA, the CDR3 is TGTGCCAGCAGCCCCTGGACCGTTTTAGACAATGAGCAGTTCTTC. This gives the protein CASSPWTVLDNEQFF. The complete variable domain, with remaining parts taken from reference TRBV11-3 and TRBJ2-1, reads EAGVVQSPRYKIIEKKQPVAFWCNPISGHNTLYWYLQNLGQGPELLIRYENEEAVDDSQLPKDRFSAERLKGVDSTLKIQPAELGDSAVYLCASSPWTVLDNEQFFGPGTRLTVL.